This T cell receptor (beta chain) was sequenced during a study of cytomegalovirus exposure and HLA in healthy donors. CDR3 length: 12 amino acids. Germline-derived CDR1 and CDR2 are SNHLY and FYNNEI. V was cut by 6 bases and J by 6 bases, with 10 bases left in between. This PCR relied on a set of 60 Vbeta primers and 13 Jbeta primers. Generated by immunoSEQ multiplex PCR, the TCRdb table keeps only in-frame clones and is missing some. Counted here are about 92,000 clones, approximately 71% occurring once; the ten biggest clones make up approximately 16%. This clone occurred a few times. Sequenced: PBMCs. The chain has TRBV2 and TRBJ2-3, with D unresolved. The clonotype originates from a woman in her late teens or twenties in good health and CMV-seropositive. CDR3 amino acids: CASSENRDTQYF. The CDR3 DNA follows: TGTGCCAGCAGCGAGAACCGGGATACGCAGTATTTT. Filled out from reference TRBV2 and TRBJ2-3, the complete variable domain reads EPEVTQTPSHQVTQMGQEVILRCVPISNHLYFYWYRQILGQKVEFLVSFYNNEISEKSEIFDDQFSVERPDGSNFTLKIRSTKLEDSAMYFCASSENRDTQYFGPGTRLTVL.